This TCR beta chain stems from a study of T cells after yellow fever vaccination. Study-level information: Any fraction with a low cell number was prepared using SMART-Seq v4 Ultra Low Input. General observations from the study: Primary-vaccination clones mostly resurfaced post-booster (under 98% CD4, around 88% CD8).

V lost 0 bases and J lost 2; bases outside the gene matches: 4. The length of the CDR3 is 16 residues. Germline assignment: CDR1 SGHTA and CDR2 FQGNSA. Details on this clonotype: Its antigen is unknown.

5'RACE template switching produced TCR cDNA carrying a universal primer site and UMIs. One entry per CDR3 protein results from TCRdb running MiXCR on the 5' RACE reads. In the table there are 550,000 or so distinct CDR3 sequences, 19% of which are singletons. This TCR was recovered from a man aged 25-40 years who received the YFV17D yellow fever vaccine. The material sequenced was PBMCs, taken 15 days after the yellow fever booster vaccination. This sequence joins TRBV7-2 and TRBJ2-5; 9 bases are a match to TRBD2. In nucleotides, the CDR3 is TGTGCCAGCAGCTTAGCGCTTCTAGCGGGGCAAGAGACCCAGTACTTC. As protein: CASSLALLAGQETQYF. The whole variable domain, filled in from reference TRBV7-2 and TRBJ2-5, reads GAGVSQSPSNKVTEKGKDVELRCDPISGHTALYWYRQSLGQGLEFLIYFQGNSAPDKSGLPSDRFSAERTGGSVSTLTIQRTQQEDSAVYLCASSLALLAGQETQYFGPGTRLLVL.